Sequencing of this T cell receptor beta chain was carried out in a study of cytomegalovirus exposure and HLA in healthy donors. PCR primers comprised 60 Vbeta and 13 Jbeta primers. Sequenced by immunoSEQ multiplex PCR; TCRdb stores in-frame clones only, minus some. The sample holds around 160,000 clones, roughly 73% seen once. V was trimmed by 5 bases and J by 6 bases, leaving 11 bases between them. Germline V gives CDR1 LNHDA, CDR2 SQIVND (reference sequence). The CDR3 is 12 residues long. The clonotype comes from a male donor in good health and CMV-seronegative. The material sequenced was PBMCs. The chain has TRBV19 and TRBJ2-7; perhaps TRBD1 as D (6 bases). CDR3 residues: CASSDFRGEQYF. The CDR3 region has the DNA TGTGCCAGTAGTGACTTCAGGGGCGAGCAGTACTTC.